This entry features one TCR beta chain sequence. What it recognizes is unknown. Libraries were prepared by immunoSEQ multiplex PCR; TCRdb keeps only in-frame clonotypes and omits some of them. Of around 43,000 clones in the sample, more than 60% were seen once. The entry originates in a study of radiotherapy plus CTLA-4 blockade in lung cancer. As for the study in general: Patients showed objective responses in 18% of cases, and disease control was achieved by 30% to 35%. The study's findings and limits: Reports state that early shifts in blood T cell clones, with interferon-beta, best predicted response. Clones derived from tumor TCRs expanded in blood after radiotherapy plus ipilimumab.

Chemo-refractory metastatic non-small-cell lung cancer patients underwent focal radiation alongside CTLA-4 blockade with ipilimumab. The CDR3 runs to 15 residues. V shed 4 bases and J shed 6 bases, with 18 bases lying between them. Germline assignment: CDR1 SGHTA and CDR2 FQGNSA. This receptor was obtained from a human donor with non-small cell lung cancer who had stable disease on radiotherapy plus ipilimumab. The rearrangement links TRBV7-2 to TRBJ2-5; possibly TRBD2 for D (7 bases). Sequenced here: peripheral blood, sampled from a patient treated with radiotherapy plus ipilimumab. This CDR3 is CASSSHKGGRKTQYF. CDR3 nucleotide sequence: TGTGCCAGCAGCTCCCATAAGGGGGGGCGAAAGACCCAGTACTTC. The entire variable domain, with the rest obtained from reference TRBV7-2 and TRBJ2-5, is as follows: GAGVSQSPSNKVTEKGKDVELRCDPISGHTALYWYRQSLGQGLEFLIYFQGNSAPDKSGLPSDRFSAERTGGSVSTLTIQRTQQEDSAVYLCASSSHKGGRKTQYFGPGTRLLVL.